The rows below give T cell receptor beta chains drawn from one sample of a study of T cell responses to AZD1222 COVID-19 vaccine. Profiled with immunoSEQ multiplex PCR; TCRdb holds only in-frame clones, not every one. Altogether around 120,000 clones are present, 92% being singletons, with the ten largest covering 0.85% to 1.3%. This specimen consisted of peripheral blood, obtained on day 0 of AZD1222 vaccination. The receptors originated from an adult in good health. Both conserved end residues are part of each CDR3. Each record gives: D gene, V gene, clone size, J gene, CDR3 length, CDR3 protein. A D gene is named only where the DNA matches it firmly. Some rows have no size entry. The others give once, few or many, or a class for an expanded clone.

.,TRBV5-1,.,TRBJ1-1,14,CASSLDTANTEAFF
TRBD2,TRBV5-1,.,TRBJ2-1,13,CASSNSGSNEQFF
.,TRBV10-3,.,TRBJ2-1,14,CAISGRSSYNEQFF
.,TRBV28,once,TRBJ2-7,11,CASSFLWEQYF
.,TRBV6-4,.,TRBJ1-2,9,CASRDGYTF
.,TRBV20-1,.,TRBJ2-5,11,CSASPRPGQYF
TRBD1,TRBV28,.,TRBJ1-6,17,CASSLPLTGQGDSPLHF
.,TRBV25-1,.,TRBJ2-2,15,CASWGPGMNTGELFF
.,TRBV7-9,.,TRBJ1-3,11,CASSLARAADF
.,TRBV28,.,TRBJ1-5,18,CASSFSFDTAGPNQPQHF
.,TRBV28,.,TRBJ2-7,14,CASLGGDRTYEQYF
TRBD1,TRBV27,.,TRBJ2-6,15,CASKQGANGANVLTF
.,TRBV2,.,TRBJ1-6,15,CASSARAIYNSPLHF
TRBD2,TRBV7-3,.,TRBJ2-2,16,CASSSTSGGWTGELFF
.,TRBV24-1,.,TRBJ1-1,17,CATLVVTPAFMNTEAFF
TRBD2,TRBV20-1,.,TRBJ2-3,16,CSASQLAGAYVDTQYF
TRBD1,TRBV4-1,.,TRBJ1-4,17,CASSRGTGGPTNEKLFF
.,TRBV18,.,TRBJ2-1,14,CASSRPGSADEQFF
TRBD2,TRBV27,.,TRBJ2-3,16,CASSFESGTSADTQYF
.,TRBV4-1,.,TRBJ2-7,15,CASSPLRGGAYEQYF
.,TRBV30,.,TRBJ2-2,16,CAWSVRRASNTGELFF
.,TRBV6-5,.,TRBJ1-1,15,CASSHPGRGNTEAFF
.,TRBV28,.,TRBJ2-7,16,CASSLGERTVTYEQYF
.,TRBV15,.,TRBJ1-1,16,CATSRDRAGLNTEAFF
.,TRBV7-8,few,TRBJ2-7,15,CASSLTRQSSYEQYF
.,TRBV1,.,TRBJ1-3,17,CTSSQNSTDRSGNTIYF
TRBD1,TRBV10-3,.,TRBJ2-3,16,CAISETGTGGTDTQYF
.,TRBV5-3,few,TRBJ1-1,11,CVGGRNTEAFF
.,TRBV11-3,.,TRBJ2-1,20,CASSPGVLDIIKNSYNEQFF
.,TRBV28,.,TRBJ1-2,16,CASSSGGGAPNYGYTF
TRBD2,TRBV2,.,TRBJ2-1,16,CASTTFSGSSYNEQFF
.,TRBV28,.,TRBJ2-2,14,CASSRDRNTGELFF
.,TRBV6-1,.,TRBJ1-5,15,CASSEIGQYNQPQHF
TRBD2,TRBV29-1,.,TRBJ2-7,14,CSVDPEAGVVEQYF
TRBD1,TRBV7-9,.,TRBJ1-4,17,CASSSSIRQGVNEKLFF
TRBD2,TRBV7-9,.,TRBJ2-1,15,CASSLWGRVRNEQFF
.,TRBV15,.,TRBJ2-7,14,CATSRGGNHYEQYF
.,TRBV5-6,.,TRBJ2-1,11,CASSLEYEQFF
.,TRBV2,.,TRBJ1-2,14,CASSENVGAGGYTF
.,TRBV12-3/TRBV12-4,.,TRBJ1-2,12,CATSVGSYGYTF